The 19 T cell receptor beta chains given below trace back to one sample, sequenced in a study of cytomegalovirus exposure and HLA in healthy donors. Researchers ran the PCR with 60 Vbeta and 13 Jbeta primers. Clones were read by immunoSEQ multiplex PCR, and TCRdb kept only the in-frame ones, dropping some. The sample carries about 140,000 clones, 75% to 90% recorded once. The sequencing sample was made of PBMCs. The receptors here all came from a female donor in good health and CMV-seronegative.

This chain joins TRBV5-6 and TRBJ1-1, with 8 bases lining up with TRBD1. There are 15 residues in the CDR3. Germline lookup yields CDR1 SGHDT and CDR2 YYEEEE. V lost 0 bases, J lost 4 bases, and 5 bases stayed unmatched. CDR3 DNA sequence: TGTGCCAGCAGCTTGGCGGACAGGGAGAGCACTGAAGCTTTCTTT. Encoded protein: CASSLADRESTEAFF. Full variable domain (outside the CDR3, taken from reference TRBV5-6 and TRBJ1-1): DAGVTQSPTHLIKTRGQQVTLRCSPKSGHDTVSWYQQALGQGPQFIFQYYEEEERQRGNFPDRFSGHQFPNYSSELNVNALLLGDSALYLCASSLADRESTEAFFGQGTRLTVV.

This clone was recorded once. CDR3 sequence reads: CASSSFRDRFDEQYF. The CDR3, as DNA: TGTGCCAGCAGTTCATTCCGGGACAGGTTCGACGAGCAGTACTTC. The rearrangement joins TRBV27 to TRBJ2-7; 8 bases line up with TRBD1. CDR3 length: 15 residues. CDR1 and CDR2 from the germline V gene are MNHEY and SMNVEV (reference sequence). J lost 5 bases, V lost 4 bases, and 10 bases had no gene match.

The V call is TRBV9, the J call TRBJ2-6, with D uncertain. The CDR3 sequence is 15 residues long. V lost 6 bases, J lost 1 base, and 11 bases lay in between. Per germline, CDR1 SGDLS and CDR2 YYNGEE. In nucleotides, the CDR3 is TGTGCCAGCAACCAGGCTCTTTCTGGGGCCAACGTCCTGACTTTC. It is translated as CASNQALSGANVLTF.

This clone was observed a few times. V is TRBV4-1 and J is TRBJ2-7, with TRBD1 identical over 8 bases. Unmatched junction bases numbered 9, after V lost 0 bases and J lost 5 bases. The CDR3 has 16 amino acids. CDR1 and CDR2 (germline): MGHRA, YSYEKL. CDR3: CASSQDPGQGANEQYF. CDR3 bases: TGCGCCAGCAGCCAAGATCCAGGGCAGGGGGCGAACGAGCAGTACTTC.

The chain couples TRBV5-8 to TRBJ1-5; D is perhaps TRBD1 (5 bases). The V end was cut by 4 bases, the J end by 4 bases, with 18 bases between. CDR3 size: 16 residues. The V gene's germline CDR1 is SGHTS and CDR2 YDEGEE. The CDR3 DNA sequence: TGTGCCAGCAGCCCGAGAGACAGCCTGAGGAATCAGCCCCAGCATTTT. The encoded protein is CASSPRDSLRNQPQHF.

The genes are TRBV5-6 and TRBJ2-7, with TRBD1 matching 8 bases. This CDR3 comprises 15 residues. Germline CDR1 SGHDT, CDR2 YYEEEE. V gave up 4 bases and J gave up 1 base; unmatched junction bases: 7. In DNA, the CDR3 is TGTGCCAGCAGCCCGACAGGGGCCGGGTCCTACGAGCAGTACTTC. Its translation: CASSPTGAGSYEQYF.

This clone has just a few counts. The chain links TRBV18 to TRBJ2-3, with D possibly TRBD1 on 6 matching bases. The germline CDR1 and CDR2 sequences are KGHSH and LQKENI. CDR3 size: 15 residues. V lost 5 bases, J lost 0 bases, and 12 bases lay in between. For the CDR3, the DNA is TGTGCCAGCTCATATCAGGACAGCAGCACAGATACGCAGTATTTT. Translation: CASSYQDSSTDTQYF.

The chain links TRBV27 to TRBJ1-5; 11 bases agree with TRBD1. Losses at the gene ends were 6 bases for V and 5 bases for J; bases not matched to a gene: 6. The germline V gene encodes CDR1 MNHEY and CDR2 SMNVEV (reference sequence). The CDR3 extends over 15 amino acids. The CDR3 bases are TGTGCCAGCAGCCCTAGGACAGGGGGCGATCAGCCCCAGCATTTT. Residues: CASSPRTGGDQPQHF.

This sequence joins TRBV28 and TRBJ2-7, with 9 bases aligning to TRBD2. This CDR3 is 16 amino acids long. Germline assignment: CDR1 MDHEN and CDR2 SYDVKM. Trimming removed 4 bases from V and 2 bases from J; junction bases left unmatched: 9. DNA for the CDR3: TGTGCCAGCAGTTCCTCTAGCGGGACACCAACCTACGAGCAGTACTTC. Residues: CASSSSSGTPTYEQYF.

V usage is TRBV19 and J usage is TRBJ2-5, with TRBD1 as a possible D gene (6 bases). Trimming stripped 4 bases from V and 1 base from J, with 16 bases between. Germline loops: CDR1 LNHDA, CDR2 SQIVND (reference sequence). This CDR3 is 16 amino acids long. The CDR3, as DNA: TGTGCCAGTAGTAGGGCGGTGACAGGACCCCAAGAGACCCAGTACTTC. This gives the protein CASSRAVTGPQETQYF.

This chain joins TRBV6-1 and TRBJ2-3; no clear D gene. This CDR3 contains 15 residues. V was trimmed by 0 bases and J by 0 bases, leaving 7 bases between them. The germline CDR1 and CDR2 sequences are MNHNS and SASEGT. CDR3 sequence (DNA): TGTGCCAGCAGTGAAGCGTTGGCTAGCACAGATACGCAGTATTTT. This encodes CASSEALASTDTQYF.

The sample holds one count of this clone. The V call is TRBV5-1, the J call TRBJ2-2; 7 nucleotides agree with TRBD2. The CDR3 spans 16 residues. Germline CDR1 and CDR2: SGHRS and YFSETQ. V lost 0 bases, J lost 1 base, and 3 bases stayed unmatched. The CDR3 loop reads CASSLEGGRNTGELFF. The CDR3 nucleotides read TGCGCCAGCAGCTTGGAGGGCGGGAGGAACACCGGGGAGCTGTTTTTT. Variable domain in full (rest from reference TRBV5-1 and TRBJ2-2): KAGVTQTPRYLIKTRGQQVTLSCSPISGHRSVSWYQQTPGQGLQFLFEYFSETQRNKGNFPGRFSGRQFSNSRSEMNVSTLELGDSALYLCASSLEGGRNTGELFFGEGSRLTVL.

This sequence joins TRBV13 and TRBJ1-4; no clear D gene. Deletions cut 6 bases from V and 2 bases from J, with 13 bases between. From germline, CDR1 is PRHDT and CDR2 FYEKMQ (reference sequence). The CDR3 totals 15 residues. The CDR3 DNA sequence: TGTGCCAGCAGTTCGAGGGTTGCGACTAATGAAAAACTGTTTTTT. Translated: CASSSRVATNEKLFF.

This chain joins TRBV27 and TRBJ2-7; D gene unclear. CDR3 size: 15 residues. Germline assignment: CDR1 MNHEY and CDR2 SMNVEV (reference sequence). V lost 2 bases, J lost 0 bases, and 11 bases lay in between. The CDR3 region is CASSLTSALSYEQYF. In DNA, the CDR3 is TGTGCCAGCAGTTTAACTTCCGCCCTCTCCTACGAGCAGTACTTC.

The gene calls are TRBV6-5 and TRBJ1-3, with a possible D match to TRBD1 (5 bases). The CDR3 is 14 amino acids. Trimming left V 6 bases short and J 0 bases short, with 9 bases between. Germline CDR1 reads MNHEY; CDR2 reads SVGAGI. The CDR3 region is CASRAGISGNTIYF. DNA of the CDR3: TGTGCCAGCAGGGCAGGGATCTCTGGAAACACCATATATTTT.

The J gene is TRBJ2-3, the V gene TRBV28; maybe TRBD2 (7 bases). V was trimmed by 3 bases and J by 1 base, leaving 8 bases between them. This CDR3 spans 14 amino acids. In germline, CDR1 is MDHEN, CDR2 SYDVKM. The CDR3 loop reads CASSFGGRTDTQYF. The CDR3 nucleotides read TGTGCCAGCAGTTTCGGGGGGCGCACAGATACGCAGTATTTT.

This chain's CDR3 is CASSQGNYGYTF. CDR3 in DNA: TGCGCCAGCAGTCAGGGGAACTATGGCTACACCTTC. The chain links TRBV5-1 to TRBJ1-2, with TRBD1 as a possible D gene (6 bases). The CDR3 loop spans 12 amino acids. V was shortened by 5 bases and J by 2 bases, with 7 bases between the two germline ends. Germline V gene lookup returns CDR1 SGHRS and CDR2 YFSETQ.

The CDR3 protein is CASSLGQGTIYGYTF. For the CDR3, the DNA is TGTGCCAGCAGCTTAGGACAGGGCACAATCTATGGCTACACCTTC. The V gene is TRBV7-9, the J gene TRBJ1-2; 7 nucleotides match TRBD1. This CDR3 spans 15 amino acids. Trimming cost V 1 base and J 4 bases; bases outside gene matches: 6. The germline V gene encodes CDR1 SEHNR and CDR2 FQNEAQ (reference sequence).

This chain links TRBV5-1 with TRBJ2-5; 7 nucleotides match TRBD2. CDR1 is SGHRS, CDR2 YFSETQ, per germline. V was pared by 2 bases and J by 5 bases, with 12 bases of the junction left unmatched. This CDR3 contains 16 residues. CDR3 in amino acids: CASSFGSGATRETQYF. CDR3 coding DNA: TGCGCCAGCAGCTTTGGGAGCGGGGCGACTCGTGAGACCCAGTACTTC.